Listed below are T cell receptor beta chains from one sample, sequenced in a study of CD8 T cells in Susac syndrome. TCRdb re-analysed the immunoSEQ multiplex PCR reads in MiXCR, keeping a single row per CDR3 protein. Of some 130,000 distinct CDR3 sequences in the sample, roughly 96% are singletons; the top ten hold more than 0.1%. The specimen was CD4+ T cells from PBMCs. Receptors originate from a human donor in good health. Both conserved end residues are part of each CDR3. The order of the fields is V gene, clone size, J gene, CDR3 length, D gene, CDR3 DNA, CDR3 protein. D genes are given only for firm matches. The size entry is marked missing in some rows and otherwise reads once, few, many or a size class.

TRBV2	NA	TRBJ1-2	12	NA	TGTGCCAGCGCGGGAGCTAACTATGGCTACACCTTC	CASAGANYGYTF
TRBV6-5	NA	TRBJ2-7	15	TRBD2	TGTGCCAGCAGCCTAGCGGGAGGGGAGAACTACGAGCAGTACTTC	CASSLAGGENYEQYF
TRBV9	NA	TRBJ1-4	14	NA	TGTGCCAGCAGCGTCGGACAGCCTAATGAAAAACTGTTTTTT	CASSVGQPNEKLFF
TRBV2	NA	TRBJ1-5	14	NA	TGTGCCAGCAGTGACTGGGACCCTAATCAGCCCCAGCATTTT	CASSDWDPNQPQHF
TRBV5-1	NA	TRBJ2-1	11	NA	TGCGCCAGCTACGATACGGACGAGCGGTTCTTC	CASYDTDERFF
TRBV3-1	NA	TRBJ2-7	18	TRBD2	TGTGCCAGCAGCCAAGCGAGGACTAGCGGGAGTTGGCTCTACGAGCAGTACTTC	CASSQARTSGSWLYEQYF
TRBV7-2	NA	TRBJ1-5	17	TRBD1	TGTGCCAGCAGCTTAGTCGGCGGGACAGGGGGTTCTCAGTCCCAGCATTTT	CASSLVGGTGGSQSQHF
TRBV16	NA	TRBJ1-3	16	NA	TGTGCCAGCAGCCAGGGGACCGGATACTCTGGAAACACCATATATTTT	CASSQGTGYSGNTIYF
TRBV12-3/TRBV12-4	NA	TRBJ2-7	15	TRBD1	TGTGCCAGCAGTTTCCTCCTCCGGGACAGGGGCGAGCAGTACTTC	CASSFLLRDRGEQYF
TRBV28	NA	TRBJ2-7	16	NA	TGTGCCAGCAGCTCAGCGACCCCAATGAAAGCCTACGAGCAGTACTTC	CASSSATPMKAYEQYF
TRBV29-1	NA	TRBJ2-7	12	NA	TGCAGCGTTCAGGCTAGCAGTTACGAGCAGTACTTC	CSVQASSYEQYF
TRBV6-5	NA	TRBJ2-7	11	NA	TGTGCCACCGGGTTGATGGGCGAGCAGTACTTC	CATGLMGEQYF
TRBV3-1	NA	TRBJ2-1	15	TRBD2	TGTGCCAGCAGCCCCAGACTAGCGGTAAACAATGAGCAGTTCTTC	CASSPRLAVNNEQFF
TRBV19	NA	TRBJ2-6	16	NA	TGTGCCAGTAGTATCCGCGGGGCCTCTGGGGCCAACGTCCTGACTTTC	CASSIRGASGANVLTF
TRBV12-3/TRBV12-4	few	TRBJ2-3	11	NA	TGTGCCAGCAGTGCCCTGGATACGCAGTATTTT	CASSALDTQYF
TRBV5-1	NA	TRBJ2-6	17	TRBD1	TGCGCCAGCAGCTTCGACAGGGTGGTCTCTGGGGCCAACGTCCTGACTTTC	CASSFDRVVSGANVLTF
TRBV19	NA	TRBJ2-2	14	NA	TGTGCCAGTAGTATCGATGGGGGAACCGGGGAGCTGTTTTTT	CASSIDGGTGELFF
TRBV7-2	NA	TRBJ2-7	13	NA	TGTGCCAGCACCTACGGAGGGGTGGGCGAGCAGTACTTC	CASTYGGVGEQYF
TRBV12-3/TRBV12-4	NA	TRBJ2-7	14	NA	TGTGCCAGCAGTTTAGTCGCGGGACCCTACGAGCAGTACTTC	CASSLVAGPYEQYF
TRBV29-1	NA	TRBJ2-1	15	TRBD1	TGCAGCGGGCTACAGGGGTCGGGCTCCTACAATGAGCAGTTCTTC	CSGLQGSGSYNEQFF
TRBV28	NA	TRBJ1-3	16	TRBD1	TGTGCCAGCAGTTTACTCCCCCGGGACAGTGGAAACACCATATATTTT	CASSLLPRDSGNTIYF
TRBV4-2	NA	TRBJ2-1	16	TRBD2	TGTGCCAGCAGCCAAGCGTTGGCTAGCGGGAGCAATGAGCAGTTCTTC	CASSQALASGSNEQFF
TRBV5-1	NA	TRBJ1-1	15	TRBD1	TGCGCCAGCAGCTCCAATCGACAGGGGAGCTCTGAAGCTTTCTTT	CASSSNRQGSSEAFF
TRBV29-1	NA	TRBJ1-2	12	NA	TGCAGCGTTTATGACGGAACGGAGGGCTACACCTTC	CSVYDGTEGYTF
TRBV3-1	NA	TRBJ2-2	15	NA	TGTGCCAGCAGCCAAGTTGCAGGGGTGGCCGGGGAGCTGTTTTTT	CASSQVAGVAGELFF
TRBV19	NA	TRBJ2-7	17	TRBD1	TGTGCCAGTAGTATCGCGGCAGGGGGCCTCAGCTCCTACGAGCAGTACTTC	CASSIAAGGLSSYEQYF
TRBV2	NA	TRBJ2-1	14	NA	TGTGCCAGCAAATGGGAAGAGGCACACAATGAGCAGTTCTTC	CASKWEEAHNEQFF
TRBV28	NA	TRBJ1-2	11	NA	TGTGCCAGCAAGCTGGACTATGGCTACACCTTC	CASKLDYGYTF
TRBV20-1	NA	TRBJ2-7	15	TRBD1	TGCAGTGCTAGAGTGGGGGGACAGGGGACTTACGAGCAGTACTTC	CSARVGGQGTYEQYF
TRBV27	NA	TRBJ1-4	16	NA	TGTGCCAGCAGTCCTAAAGGGGGGGCAACTAATGAAAAACTGTTTTTT	CASSPKGGATNEKLFF
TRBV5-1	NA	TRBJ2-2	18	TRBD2	TGCGCCAGCAGCCCTGGGCGCCTAGCGGGACGGAACACCGGGGAGCTGTTTTTT	CASSPGRLAGRNTGELFF
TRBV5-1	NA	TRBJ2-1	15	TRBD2	TGCGCCAGCAGCTTGAGGGCTAGCGGGGAGGATGAGCAGTTCTTC	CASSLRASGEDEQFF
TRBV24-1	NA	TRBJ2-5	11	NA	TGTGCCACCAGTCGGCTAGAGACCCAGTACTTC	CATSRLETQYF
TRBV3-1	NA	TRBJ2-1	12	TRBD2	TGTGCCAGCAGCCAAACGGGACTAGCTGCGTTCTTC	CASSQTGLAAFF
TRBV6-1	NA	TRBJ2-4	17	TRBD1	TGTGCCAGCAGTGAAGCGGCCGGACAGGGGACCAAAAACATTCAGTACTTC	CASSEAAGQGTKNIQYF
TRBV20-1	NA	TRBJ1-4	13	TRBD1	TGCAGTGCTAACGAGAGGACAGGTGAAAAACTGTTTTTT	CSANERTGEKLFF
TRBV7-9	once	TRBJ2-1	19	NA	TGTGCCAGCAGCTCCGTGGGTGGCGGCGCCTTGGACTCCTACAATGAGCAGTTCTTC	CASSSVGGGALDSYNEQFF
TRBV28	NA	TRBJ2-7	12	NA	TGTGCCTGTGGGCCTAGAGGGTACGAGCAGTACTTC	CACGPRGYEQYF
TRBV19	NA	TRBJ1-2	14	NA	TGTGCCAGTAGTATTCGGACATCTCGTCATGGCTACACCTTC	CASSIRTSRHGYTF
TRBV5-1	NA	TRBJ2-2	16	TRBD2	TGCGCCAGCAGCGGACTAGCGGGAGTAAACACCGGGGAGCTGTTTTTT	CASSGLAGVNTGELFF
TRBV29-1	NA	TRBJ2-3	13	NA	TGCAGCGTTGAACCCCGTAGGGGGGATACGCAGTATTTT	CSVEPRRGDTQYF
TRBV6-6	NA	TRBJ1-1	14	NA	TGTGCCAGCAGTTACGGGGCGGTGAACACTGAAGCTTTCTTT	CASSYGAVNTEAFF
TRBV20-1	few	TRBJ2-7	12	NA	TGCAGTGTAAGATCAGGCTCCTACGAGCAGTACTTC	CSVRSGSYEQYF
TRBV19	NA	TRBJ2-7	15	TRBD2	TGTGCCAGTAGTATGGGGTCTAGCGGACTCTACGAGCAGTACTTC	CASSMGSSGLYEQYF
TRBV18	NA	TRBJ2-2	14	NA	TGTGCCAGCTCCCCGCAGGAGCGCACCGGGGAGCTGTTTTTT	CASSPQERTGELFF
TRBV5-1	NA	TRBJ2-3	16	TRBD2	TGCGCCAGCAGCCAAAATTCCGGGACTAGCGAAGATACGCAGTATTTT	CASSQNSGTSEDTQYF
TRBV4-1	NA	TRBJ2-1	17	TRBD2	TGCGCCAGCAGCCAAGCCCTACTAGCGGGAGGGCCGCGGGAGCAGTTCTTC	CASSQALLAGGPREQFF
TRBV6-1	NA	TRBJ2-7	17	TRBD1	TGTGCCAGCAGAGGCTTCACACCGGGACAGGGGTTCTACGAGCAGTACTTC	CASRGFTPGQGFYEQYF
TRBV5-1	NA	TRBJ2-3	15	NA	TGCGCCAGCAGATTGGGGGCAGGGGCGACAGATACGCAGTATTTT	CASRLGAGATDTQYF
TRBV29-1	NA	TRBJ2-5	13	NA	TGCAGCGTTGACTGGCAGGGCCAAGAGACCCAGTACTTC	CSVDWQGQETQYF
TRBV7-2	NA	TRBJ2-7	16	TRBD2	TGTGCCAGCAGGATCACCGGGACTAGCGGGATTTACGAGCAGTACTTC	CASRITGTSGIYEQYF